This T cell receptor (beta chain) came from a study of T cell repertoires in cytomegalovirus infection. CDR1 is SGHDN, CDR2 FVKESK, per germline. The CDR3 consists of 15 residues. The V and J ends lost 1 base and 1 base respectively, with 10 bases between them. This clonotype has ten or more counts. One entry per CDR3 protein results from TCRdb running MiXCR on the reads. The data hold 630,000 or so distinct CDR3 sequences, with approximately 25% observed a single time. The material sequenced was CD8+ T cells from PBMCs. The chain carries TRBV14 and TRBJ1-2; D perhaps matches TRBD1 (6 bases). The receptor's source is a human donor in good health (CMV status not recorded). Some clones in this sample may be carry-over from other donors' samples. CDR3 coding DNA: TGTGCCAGCAGCCAAGTAAGAGGGGGTAACTATGGCTACACCTTC. Residues: CASSQVRGGNYGYTF.